The 23 T cell receptor beta chains below come from one sample, sequenced in a study of cytomegalovirus exposure and HLA in healthy donors. Researchers ran the PCR with 60 Vbeta and 13 Jbeta primers. Sequencing was performed with immunoSEQ multiplex PCR; in TCRdb, only in-frame clones are kept and a portion is missing. This sample carries about 130,000 clones, 80% of them seen once, and the ten largest clones take roughly 4%. Sequenced input: PBMCs. These receptors were obtained from a woman in her thirties or forties in good health and CMV-seronegative.

The chain links TRBV9 to TRBJ1-1, with D maybe TRBD1 (6 bases). Germline V gene data show CDR1 as SGDLS and CDR2 as YYNGEE. The CDR3 contains 13 residues. V was pared by 3 bases and J by 1 base, with 7 bases between. CDR3 protein: CASSAGQNTEAFF. The DNA of the CDR3 is TGTGCCAGCAGCGCGGGACAGAACACTGAAGCTTTCTTT.

The chain recombines TRBV6-5 with TRBJ2-7; no definite D call. Germline CDR1 MNHEY, CDR2 SVGAGI. The CDR3 loop spans 15 amino acids. V lost 0 bases, J lost 1 base, and 10 bases lay in between. The CDR3 loop reads CASSYSAGRSYEQYF. The CDR3 nucleotides are TGTGCCAGCAGTTACTCGGCAGGCCGTTCCTACGAGCAGTACTTC.

The chain is built from TRBV7-2 and TRBJ2-3, with 8 bases aligning to TRBD2. CDR1 and CDR2 from the germline V gene are SGHTA and FQGNSA. Trimming cost V 5 bases and J 10 bases; bases outside gene matches: 14. The CDR3 is made up of 15 amino acids. CDR3 bases: TGTGCCAGCAGCCCCGGTCCAGCGGGGCGGGGGGCGCAGTATTTT. Translation: CASSPGPAGRGAQYF.

The chain uses TRBV29-1 and TRBJ1-2, with D perhaps TRBD1 (5 bases). Germline V CDR1 and CDR2: SQVTM, ANQGSEA. Between the trimmed V and J ends, which lost 7 bases and 8 bases, there was a span of 17 bases. This CDR3 contains 12 residues. The CDR3 protein is CSGRDARGGYTF. The CDR3 DNA sequence: TGCAGCGGGAGGGACGCCCGAGGGGGCTACACCTTC.

CDR3 loop: CASTKGGGRTDTQYF. The CDR3 DNA is TGTGCCAGCACCAAGGGGGGGGGTCGCACAGATACGCAGTATTTT. This rearrangement joins TRBV2 to TRBJ2-3, with a possible D match to TRBD2 (7 bases). V was pared by 7 bases and J by 1 base, with 15 bases between. This CDR3 has 15 amino acids. CDR1 SNHLY and CDR2 FYNNEI come from the germline V gene. Combining the CDR3 with reference TRBV2 and TRBJ2-3 gives the whole variable domain EPEVTQTPSHQVTQMGQEVILRCVPISNHLYFYWYRQILGQKVEFLVSFYNNEISEKSEIFDDQFSVERPDGSNFTLKIRSTKLEDSAMYFCASTKGGGRTDTQYFGPGTRLTVL.

V gene TRBV4-1 combines with J gene TRBJ1-2; the D gene is possibly TRBD1 (6 bases). Trimming took 3 bases from V and 3 from J, leaving 20 bases between them. The CDR3 length is 17 residues. The germline V gene encodes CDR1 MGHRA and CDR2 YSYEKL. In DNA, the CDR3 is TGCGCCAGCAGCCAGAGTCTTGGACAGACAGATTACTATGGCTACACCTTC. The encoded protein is CASSQSLGQTDYYGYTF.

The chain couples TRBV4-3 to TRBJ2-3, with 11 bases that match TRBD2. V was pared by 0 bases and J by 5 bases, with 7 bases of the junction left unmatched. The CDR3 spans 17 residues. Germline lookup yields CDR1 LGHNA and CDR2 YSLEER. Here the CDR3 reads CASSQDLGSGRGDTQYF. The CDR3 DNA reads TGCGCCAGCAGCCAAGATCTGGGTAGCGGGAGGGGAGATACGCAGTATTTT.

The chain is built from TRBV4-3 and TRBJ2-2, with D maybe TRBD1 (6 bases). Looked up from germline, CDR1 is LGHNA and CDR2 is YSLEER. The CDR3 covers 14 residues. The V end lost 4 bases, the J end lost 7 bases, and 13 bases lay between the germline ends. CDR3 nucleotide sequence: TGCGCCAGCAGCCCAGGTCAGGGGAGCGGGGAGCTGTTTTTT. This codes for CASSPGQGSGELFF.

The rearrangement links TRBV7-9 to TRBJ1-5, with 8 positions matching TRBD1. CDR1 and CDR2 from the germline V gene are SEHNR and FQNEAQ (reference sequence). The CDR3 contains 15 residues. Germline trimming cut 6 bases from V and 5 bases from J; bases unmatched to any gene: 9. This CDR3 reads CASRPGQGGDQPQHF. In DNA form, the CDR3 reads TGTGCCAGCAGACCCGGACAGGGCGGGGATCAGCCCCAGCATTTT. The full variable domain, rest sourced from reference TRBV7-9 and TRBJ1-5, is DTGVSQNPRHKITKRGQNVTFRCDPISEHNRLYWYRQTLGQGPEFLTYFQNEAQLEKSRLLSDRFSAERPKGSFSTLEIQRTEQGDSAMYLCASRPGQGGDQPQHFGDGTRLSIL.

The chain joins TRBV5-1 to TRBJ2-1; 13 nucleotides align to TRBD2. J gave up 6 bases and V 6 bases, and 6 bases lay outside the gene matches. The germline gives CDR1 SGHRS, CDR2 YFSETQ. The CDR3 extends over 15 amino acids. The DNA of the CDR3 is TGCGCCAGCAAGCCGGGACTAGCGGGACCCAATGAGCAGTTCTTC. It encodes CASKPGLAGPNEQFF. The complete variable domain, with remaining parts taken from reference TRBV5-1 and TRBJ2-1, reads KAGVTQTPRYLIKTRGQQVTLSCSPISGHRSVSWYQQTPGQGLQFLFEYFSETQRNKGNFPGRFSGRQFSNSRSEMNVSTLELGDSALYLCASKPGLAGPNEQFFGPGTRLTVL.

The chain joins TRBV19 to TRBJ2-1; TRBD2 matches at 12 bases. Trimming cost V 8 bases and J 5 bases; bases outside gene matches: 4. The CDR3 runs to 14 residues. Germline V gene data show CDR1 as LNHDA and CDR2 as SQIVND (reference sequence). The CDR3: CASRLAGANNEQFF. CDR3 bases: TGTGCCAGTCGACTAGCGGGGGCTAACAATGAGCAGTTCTTC.

The CDR3 nucleotides are TGTGCCAGCAGCCCGCGTGGCGGGGGGGGTAATGAGCAGTTCTTC. This sequence encodes CASSPRGGGGNEQFF. This rearrangement joins TRBV7-9 to TRBJ2-1; 9 bases are a match to TRBD2. There are 15 residues in the CDR3. Per germline, CDR1 SEHNR and CDR2 FQNEAQ (reference sequence). After removal of 5 bases from V and 7 bases from J, the junction contained 9 bases not matched to a gene.

V gene TRBV4-1 combines with J gene TRBJ1-2; D unresolved. From germline, CDR1 is MGHRA and CDR2 YSYEKL. Trimming took off 2 bases at V and 8 bases at J, with 15 bases between the two ends. The CDR3 extends over 14 amino acids. Here the CDR3 DNA reads TGCGCCAGCAGCCAAACCGACACCCCGGGGGGCTACACCTTC. Encoded protein: CASSQTDTPGGYTF.

V is TRBV9 and J is TRBJ1-2; 9 bases map to TRBD1. V dropped 4 bases and J dropped 4; count of bases not matched to a gene: 8. Germline V gene lookup returns CDR1 SGDLS and CDR2 YYNGEE. This CDR3 is built from 15 residues. This CDR3 reads CASSSGTGSIYGYTF. The CDR3 bases are TGTGCCAGCAGCTCCGGGACAGGGAGTATCTATGGCTACACCTTC.

V is TRBV27 and J is TRBJ2-7; unclear D gene. Between the trimmed V and J ends, which lost 5 bases and 0 bases, there was a span of 11 bases. Germline V gives CDR1 MNHEY, CDR2 SMNVEV (reference sequence). CDR3 length: 14 residues. The chain's CDR3 is CASSTVMSSYEQYF. The CDR3 region has the DNA TGTGCCAGCAGTACAGTTATGAGCTCCTACGAGCAGTACTTC.

The chain uses TRBV5-1 and TRBJ2-3; D possibly corresponds to TRBD1 (6 bases). The CDR3 sequence is 14 residues long. CDR1 is SGHRS and CDR2 is YFSETQ in the germline V gene. Trimming took 3 bases from V and 2 from J, leaving 10 bases between them. The CDR3 bases are TGCGCCAGCAGCTCCCAGGGGCTCACAGATACGCAGTATTTT. This gives the protein CASSSQGLTDTQYF.

V is TRBV5-1 and J is TRBJ2-7, with no clear D. CDR3 length: 12 amino acids. The V and J ends lost 0 bases and 7 bases respectively, with 8 bases between them. Germline V gene lookup returns CDR1 SGHRS and CDR2 YFSETQ. The CDR3 protein is CASSLGPLEQYF. The CDR3 DNA follows: TGCGCCAGCAGCTTGGGCCCCCTAGAGCAGTACTTC.

The genes are TRBV6-5 and TRBJ2-1; TRBD2 might be the D (5 bases). The CDR3 has 15 amino acids. The V gene's germline CDR1 is MNHEY and CDR2 SVGAGI. Trimming pared 5 bases from V and 8 bases from J, leaving 19 bases between. The CDR3 is CASSNDLAGVHEQFF. CDR3 bases: TGTGCCAGCAGTAACGATCTAGCAGGTGTCCATGAGCAGTTCTTC.

V is TRBV7-9 and J is TRBJ1-4; D not certain. Germline V gives CDR1 SEHNR, CDR2 FQNEAQ (reference sequence). The CDR3 contains 13 residues. V shed 4 bases and J shed 6 bases, with 9 bases lying between them. The CDR3 region has the DNA TGTGCCAGCAGCTCCTTACAGCATGAAAAACTGTTTTTT. Translation gives CASSSLQHEKLFF.

The chain uses TRBV2 and TRBJ1-2; no clear D gene. CDR1 is SNHLY and CDR2 is FYNNEI in the germline V gene. The CDR3 runs 12 residues. Trimming pared 4 bases from V and 5 bases from J, leaving 8 bases between. The CDR3 nucleotides are TGTGCCAGCAGTGCACAGTCTTATGGCTACACCTTC. It codes for CASSAQSYGYTF.

This sequence joins TRBV5-1 and TRBJ2-7; maybe TRBD1 (6 bases). Trimming shortened V by 4 bases and J by 0 bases, and 11 bases separated the two germline ends. Germline CDR1 SGHRS, CDR2 YFSETQ. This CDR3 comprises 14 residues. The CDR3, as DNA: TGCGCCAGCAGCCCAGGGGACAACTCCTACGAGCAGTACTTC. Encoded protein: CASSPGDNSYEQYF.

The gene calls are TRBV4-1 and TRBJ1-1; D unclear. Germline-derived CDR1 and CDR2 are MGHRA and YSYEKL. Deletions cut 3 bases from V and 4 bases from J, with 9 bases between. This CDR3 is 13 amino acids long. DNA for the CDR3: TGCGCCAGCAGCCACAGGTCGAGCACTGAAGCTTTCTTT. This codes for CASSHRSSTEAFF.

This clone came up a few times. The chain joins TRBV4-3 to TRBJ2-1, with TRBD2 identical over 9 bases. J gave up 5 bases and V 7 bases, and 9 bases lay outside the gene matches. The length of the CDR3 is 15 residues. Per germline, CDR1 LGHNA and CDR2 YSLEER. The CDR3 DNA reads TGCGCCAGCACCGCGGGAGGGCCGGGGGACAATGAGCAGTTCTTC. Its protein is CASTAGGPGDNEQFF.